This T cell receptor (beta chain) was documented in a study of cytomegalovirus exposure and HLA in healthy donors (dated by TCRdb to the late 2010s). Notes on the research overall: An earlier analysis of more than 550 of the donors reported roughly 300 Gb of sequence data and around 120 million unique TCR beta sequences obtained from about 200 million T cells. HLA typing included class I and class II loci at four-digit resolution. Typing coverage varied by locus: 629-630 donors for A, B, C, DRB1 and DQB1; 522 for DQA1; about 570 for DPA1; fewer than 480 for DPB1. The aim of the study was to test whether cataloging public T cell receptors could identify signatures of past pathogen exposure. Using immunosequencing, the study profiled T cell repertoires from around 670 subjects and related those repertoires to cytomegalovirus serostatus. Alongside the repertoire data, information on donor age, sex, ethnicity and CMV serostatus was compiled. Approximately 310 gigabases of sequencing data and approximately 80 million unique TCR sequences were included in an early release covering roughly 600 HLA-typed donors. The later analysis used no new phenotypic data to find candidate immune exposures, relying instead on TCR beta sequences and their occurrence across donors. High-throughput TCR immunosequencing, statistical association of individual TCRs with disease status, and machine learning were combined to predict cytomegalovirus infection status. In a later analysis, previously published TCR beta repertoires from 550 to 750 donors were re-analyzed and high-resolution HLA genotyping was added so that TCR occurrence patterns could be studied. All discovery cohort repertoires had been generated using a single sequencing platform. An earlier analysis of 587 of the donors used high-throughput TCR beta sequencing to judge whether each TCR beta V gene segment behaved as functional or pseudogenic. Across some 400 genotyped donors of the cohort, an average of approximately 240,000 unique TCR beta nucleotide sequences per donor were sequenced, and approximately 17% of those sequences were non-productive. A separate validation cohort of 90 to 150 different subjects was used in addition to the roughly 720-subject first cohort. Four to six DR-DQ haplotypes were handled as single units for association and clustering, since linkage in the cohort was strong. Among the roughly 400 genotyped donors, roughly 80% belonged to the genetic ancestry cluster associated with self-reported Caucasian donors. Genome-wide SNP genotypes for about 60% of the 666 donors were used in a later genetic analysis, which treated that subset as a discovery cohort.

The library was obtained by the immunoSEQ multiplex PCR assay. The multiplex PCR relied on a mix of 60 forward primers for TCR Vbeta segments and 13 reverse primers for TCR Jbeta segments. Amplification of the CDR3 region of rearranged TCR beta genes was performed with a multiplex PCR assay on genomic DNA. Amplified TCR beta libraries were sequenced as 87-base-pair reads on the Illumina HiSeq System. Per the original workflow: A later analysis tallied 80 million to 95 million unique TCR beta chains across the 666 repertoires, and around 12 million of those chains were shared by two or more donors. Raw reads were error-corrected and collapsed into unique sequences by a nearest-neighbor algorithm in which closely related sequences were merged to remove PCR and sequencing errors. Alignment of CDR3 sequences to IMGT reference sequences was used to assign V, D and J gene segments. For a sequence to be retained, a match of at least six nucleotides to both a V gene segment and a J gene segment was required. A rearrangement was called productive if the CDR3 had no stop codons and remained in frame with V and J, and every other rearrangement was called non-productive. CDR3 was defined by IMGT convention, running from the second conserved V-encoded cysteine to the conserved J-encoded phenylalanine. The earlier analysis of about 560 of the donors excluded any sequence lacking an unambiguous match to a single V gene segment. In an earlier analysis of a few hundred of the donors, V segments were called functional above 56.7% productive rearrangements and were called segregating when the between-donor standard deviation exceeded 5%. A statistical classification framework was built for diagnosing cytomegalovirus status from the catalog of TCR beta chain sequences. In a later analysis, TCR nucleotide sequences were compared against IMGT/GENE-DB human TR gene sequences so that V and J genes could be assigned. In a later analysis, CDR3 sequences and most-parsimonious VDJ recombination scenarios were assigned using the TCRdist pipeline. In a later analysis, each TCR beta chain was defined by its CDR3 amino acid sequence together with its V-gene family, and reads without a unique V-gene family were excluded. To address suspected cross-contamination and a sequencing artifact, a later analysis removed roughly 640 highly shared, low-generation-probability nucleotide sequences. A later analysis calculated a clonal expansion index for each public chain from normalized within-repertoire ranks of inferred template counts. Generation probabilities in a later analysis came from a VDJ recombination model fitted to out-of-frame rearrangements, and those results were checked against IGoR. A later analysis scored TCR-TCR, TCR-HLA and TCR-CMV co-occurrence with hypergeometric tests, applying a repertoire-size bias correction to TCR pairs. A later analysis estimated false discovery rates by permuting HLA or CMV assignments 20 times. In a later analysis, co-occurring TCRs were grouped using DBSCAN, with TCRdist sequence similarity added in when clustering inside HLA-allele-positive subsets. For co-occurrence clustering, repertoires with fewer than 30,000 or more than 120,000 public chains were excluded, along with four to six repertoires with anomalous nucleotide sharing. Drawn from immuneACCESS, this table holds only the in-frame rearrangements with V and J called that TCRdb kept. Clones are partly lost; checked studies trace under half to an unresolved V gene and leave the rest unexplained. Clone size and V and J calls were adopted from that table, with D and trimming inferred from the DNA. This sample has fewer than 150,000 clones in its table, and roughly 85% of those were observed once. The ten most abundant clones make up 6.7% of the sample.

About this clone: Its antigen remains unidentified. Nothing much larger sits one base from this clone, and base qualities are not available.

Study-wide findings and limitations: A later genetic analysis reported fewer N-insertions in productive TCRs among donors in an Asian-associated ancestry cluster than the approximately 700-donor mean. Several of the top co-occurrence clusters appeared to be linked to parvovirus B19, influenza, CMV and Epstein-Barr virus, according to a later analysis. HLA typing was unavailable for some donors at each locus, so association tests used only the typed subset. The study listed 170 or so TCR beta chains as associated with cytomegalovirus. A few of the identified cytomegalovirus-associated TCR beta chains were confirmed in vitro to be specific for cytomegalovirus antigens. Only TCR beta chains were sequenced in this cohort, and the absence of alpha or paired-chain data limited detectable features. A further reported finding was that TCR beta sequences accurately predicted the HLA-A and HLA-B alleles for most subjects in the first cohort. Most CMV-associated TCR beta chains appeared to be HLA-restricted in a later analysis, and the HLA associations seemed to be driven largely by CMV exposure. Correlated functional status among segregating V segments might reflect linkage disequilibrium, but an unknown experimental factor could not be ruled out. Some IMGT-functional V segments, including TRBV6-2 and TRBV6-3, could not be distinguished by the 87-base-pair reads and were therefore excluded. At a false discovery rate of 0.05, a later analysis linked approximately 18,000 TCR beta sequences to specific HLA alleles. The classifier was reported to diagnose cytomegalovirus status with high specificity and sensitivity in both the original cohort and the validation cohort. The authors suggested that the approach could potentially be generalized to other disease states and immunological phenotypes. While some public TCRs were present in many individuals, most TCR sequences turned up only very rarely across donors. CMV serostatus was the only immune exposure information available for the cohort. A cluster of highly shared sequence variants was judged likely to be a technical artifact of the sequencing pipeline. In a later genetic analysis, a missense DCLRE1C variant was associated with V-gene and J-gene trimming of TCR beta chains, and the association was replicated in an independent cohort. In a later analysis, HLA-associated TCR beta chains showed more clonal expansion and lower generation probabilities than non-associated chains that were equally common. Some 16 rarely observed V segments, including chromosome 9 orphons, were excluded from the earlier analysis of several hundred of the donors because counts were too low. According to a later analysis, TCR association rates differed among HLA loci, with DRB1 alleles showing the most associated TCRs and HLA-C alleles showing the fewest. An earlier analysis of 587 of the donors showed that most TCR beta V segments appeared in productive rearrangements either about 87% or about 30% of the time, which broadly matched IMGT annotations. Strong co-occurrence of HLA alleles, especially DR and DQ, made assigning TCR associations to individual alleles difficult. Roughly uniform sequencing depth across donors was assumed in presence/absence analyses, although this assumption may not hold.

V and J are truncated by 4 bases and 7 bases respectively, leaving an intervening sequence of 13 bases. Inclusive of the bounding cysteine and phenylalanine, the CDR3 is 14 residues long. The DNA shown is the 42-base CDR3, in frame from base 1. Per the germline V gene, MGHRA is the CDR1 and YSYEKL is the CDR2. The cohort comprised 666 healthy bone marrow donors. At the time of sampling, all cohort members were nominally healthy, though unrecorded immune exposures were likely present. The donor tested CMV seropositive and was one of the 289 seropositive cohort members. A peripheral blood sample was collected from each donor, and TCR beta sequencing was performed on peripheral blood mononuclear cells. Genomic DNA was extracted from the blood cell samples with the Qiagen DNeasy Blood Extraction Kit.

Sequencing was carried out using PBMCs. Recombination connected TRBV4-1 to TRBJ2-2; TRBD1 is a possible D gene, resting on 5 matching bases. The TCR sequence derives from a woman aged 25 to 39 in good health and CMV-seropositive. The sequenced DNA is TGCGCCAGCAGCCCCCGACAGTCCAGCGGGGAGCTGTTTTTT. Its protein reads: CASSPRQSSGELFF.